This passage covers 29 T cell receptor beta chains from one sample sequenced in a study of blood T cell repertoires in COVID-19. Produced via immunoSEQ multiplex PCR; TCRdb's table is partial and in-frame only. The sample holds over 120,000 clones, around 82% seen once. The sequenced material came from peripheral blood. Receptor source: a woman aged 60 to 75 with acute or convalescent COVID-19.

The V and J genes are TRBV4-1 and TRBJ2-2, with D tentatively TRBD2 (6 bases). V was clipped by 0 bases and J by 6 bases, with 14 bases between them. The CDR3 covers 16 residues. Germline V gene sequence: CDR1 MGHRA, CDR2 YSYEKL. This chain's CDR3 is CASSQEEGLTAGELFF. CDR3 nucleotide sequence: TGCGCCAGCAGCCAAGAGGAGGGACTGACTGCCGGGGAGCTGTTTTTT.

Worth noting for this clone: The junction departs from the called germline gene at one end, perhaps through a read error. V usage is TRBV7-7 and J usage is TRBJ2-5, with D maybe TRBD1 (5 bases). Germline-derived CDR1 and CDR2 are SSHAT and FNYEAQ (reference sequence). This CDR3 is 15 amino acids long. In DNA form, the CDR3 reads TGTGCTAGCAGCTTAGGGCAGGGCATTTTTGAGACCCAGTACTTC. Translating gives CASSLGQGIFETQYF.

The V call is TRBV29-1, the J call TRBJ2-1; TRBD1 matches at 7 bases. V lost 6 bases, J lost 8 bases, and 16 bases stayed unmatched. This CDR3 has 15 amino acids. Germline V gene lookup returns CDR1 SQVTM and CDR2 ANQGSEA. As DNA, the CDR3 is TGCAGCGTCGGACCCTCAGACAGGGAAATCTATGAGCAGTTCTTC. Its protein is CSVGPSDREIYEQFF.

CDR3 DNA: TGTGCCAGCAGCTTAGGGGGCTACTATGGCTACACCTTC. This encodes CASSLGGYYGYTF. The chain recombines TRBV7-2 with TRBJ1-2; tentative D call: TRBD1 (5 bases). Germline CDR1 and CDR2: SGHTA and FQGNSA. Trimming left V 1 base short and J 3 bases short, with 6 bases between. The CDR3 spans 13 residues.

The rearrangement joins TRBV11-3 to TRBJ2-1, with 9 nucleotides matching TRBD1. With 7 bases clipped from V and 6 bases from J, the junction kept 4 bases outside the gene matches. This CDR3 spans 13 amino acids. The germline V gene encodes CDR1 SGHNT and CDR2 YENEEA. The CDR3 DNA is TGTGCCAGCAAGGGACAGGGCGGCAATGAGCAGTTCTTC. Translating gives CASKGQGGNEQFF.

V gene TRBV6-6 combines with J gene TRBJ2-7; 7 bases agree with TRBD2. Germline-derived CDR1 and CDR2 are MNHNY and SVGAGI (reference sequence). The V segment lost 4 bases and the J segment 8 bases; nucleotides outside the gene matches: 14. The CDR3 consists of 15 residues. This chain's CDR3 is CASSSSGPDAFKQYF. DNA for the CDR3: TGTGCCAGCAGTTCTAGCGGCCCTGACGCCTTTAAGCAGTACTTC.

The CDR3 reads CASSFLDRETQYF. CDR3 bases: TGTGCCAGCAGTTTTCTGGACAGAGAGACCCAGTACTTC. The J gene is TRBJ2-5, the V gene TRBV27, with TRBD1 as a possible D gene (6 bases). The germline gives CDR1 MNHEY, CDR2 SMNVEV (reference sequence). Trimming took off 3 bases at V and 4 bases at J, with 9 bases between the two ends. The CDR3 runs 13 residues.

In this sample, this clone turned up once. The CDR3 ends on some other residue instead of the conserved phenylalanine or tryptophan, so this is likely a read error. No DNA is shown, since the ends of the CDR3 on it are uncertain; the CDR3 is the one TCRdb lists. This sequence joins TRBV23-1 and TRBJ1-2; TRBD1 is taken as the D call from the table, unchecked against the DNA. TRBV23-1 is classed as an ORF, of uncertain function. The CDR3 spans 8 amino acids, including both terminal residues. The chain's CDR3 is CASAWDRA.

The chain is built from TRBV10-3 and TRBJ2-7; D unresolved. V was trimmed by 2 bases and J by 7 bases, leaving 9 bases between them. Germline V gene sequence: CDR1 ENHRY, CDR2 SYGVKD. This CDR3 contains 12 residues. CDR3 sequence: CAISEGTREQYF. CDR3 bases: TGTGCCATCAGTGAGGGTACGAGAGAGCAGTACTTC.

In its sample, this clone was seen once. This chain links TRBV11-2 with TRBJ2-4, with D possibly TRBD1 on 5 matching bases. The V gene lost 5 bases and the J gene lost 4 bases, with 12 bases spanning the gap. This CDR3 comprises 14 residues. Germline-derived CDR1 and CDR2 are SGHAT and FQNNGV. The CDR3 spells CASSPFDRKNIQYF. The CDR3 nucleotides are TGTGCCAGCAGCCCTTTCGACAGAAAAAACATTCAGTACTTC.

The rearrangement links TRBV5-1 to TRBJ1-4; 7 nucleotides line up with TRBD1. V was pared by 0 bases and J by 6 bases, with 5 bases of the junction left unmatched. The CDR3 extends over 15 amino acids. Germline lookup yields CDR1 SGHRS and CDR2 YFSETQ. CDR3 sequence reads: CASSLAGRGDEKLFF. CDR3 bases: TGCGCCAGCAGCTTGGCAGGCAGGGGGGATGAAAAACTGTTTTTT. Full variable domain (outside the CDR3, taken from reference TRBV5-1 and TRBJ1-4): KAGVTQTPRYLIKTRGQQVTLSCSPISGHRSVSWYQQTPGQGLQFLFEYFSETQRNKGNFPGRFSGRQFSNSRSEMNVSTLELGDSALYLCASSLAGRGDEKLFFGSGTQLSVL.

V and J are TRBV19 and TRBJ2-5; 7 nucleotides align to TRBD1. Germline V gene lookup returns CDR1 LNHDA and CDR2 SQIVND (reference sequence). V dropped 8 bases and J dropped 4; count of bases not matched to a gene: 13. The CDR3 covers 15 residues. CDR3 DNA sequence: TGTGCCAGTTATACCAGCCCGGGACAGCGAGAGACCCAGTACTTC. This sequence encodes CASYTSPGQRETQYF.

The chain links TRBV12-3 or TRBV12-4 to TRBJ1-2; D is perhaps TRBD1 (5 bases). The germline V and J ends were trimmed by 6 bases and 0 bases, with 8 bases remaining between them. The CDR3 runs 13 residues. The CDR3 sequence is CASRIRANYGYTF. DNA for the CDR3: TGTGCCAGCAGAATCAGGGCTAACTATGGCTACACCTTC.

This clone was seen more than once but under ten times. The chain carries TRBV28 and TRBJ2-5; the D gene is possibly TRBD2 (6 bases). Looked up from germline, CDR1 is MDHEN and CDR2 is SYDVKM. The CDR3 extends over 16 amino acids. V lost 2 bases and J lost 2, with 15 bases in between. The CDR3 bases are TGTGCCAGCAGTTTACCACCGGGACTCCGACAAGAGACCCAGTACTTC. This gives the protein CASSLPPGLRQETQYF.

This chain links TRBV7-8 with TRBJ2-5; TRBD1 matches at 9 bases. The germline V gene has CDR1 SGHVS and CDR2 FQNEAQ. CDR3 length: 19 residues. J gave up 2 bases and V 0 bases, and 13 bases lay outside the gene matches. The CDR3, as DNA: TGTGCCAGCAGCTTAGCTAGAGGACAGGGGTGGGTCGGGCAAGAGACCCAGTACTTC. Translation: CASSLARGQGWVGQETQYF. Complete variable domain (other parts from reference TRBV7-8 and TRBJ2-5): GAGVSQSPRYKVAKRGQDVALRCDPISGHVSLFWYQQALGQGPEFLTYFQNEAQLDKSGLPSDRFFAERPEGSVSTLKIQRTQQEDSAVYLCASSLARGQGWVGQETQYFGPGTRLLVL.

The CDR3 sequence is CASSLVGGGEGYF. The CDR3 coding sequence is TGTGCCAGCAGCTTAGTTGGGGGCGGCGAGGGGTACTTC. The chain is built from TRBV7-2 and TRBJ2-7; a weak D match, TRBD1 (6 bases). CDR3 length: 13 amino acids. V was cut by 1 base and J by 12 bases, with 16 bases left in between. Germline lookup yields CDR1 SGHTA and CDR2 FQGNSA.

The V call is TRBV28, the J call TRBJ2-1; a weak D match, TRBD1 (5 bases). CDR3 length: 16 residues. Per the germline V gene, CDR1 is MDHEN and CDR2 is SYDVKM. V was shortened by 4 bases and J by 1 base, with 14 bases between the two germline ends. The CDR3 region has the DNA TGTGCCAGCAGTTCGTTCTTAGGGGCGTCCTACAATGAGCAGTTCTTC. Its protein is CASSSFLGASYNEQFF.

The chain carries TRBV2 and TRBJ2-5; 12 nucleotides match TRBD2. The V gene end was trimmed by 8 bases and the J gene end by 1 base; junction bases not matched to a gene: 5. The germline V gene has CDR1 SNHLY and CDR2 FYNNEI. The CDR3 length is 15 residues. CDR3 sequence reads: CASPTSGRPQETQYF. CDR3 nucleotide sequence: TGTGCCAGCCCTACTAGCGGGAGGCCCCAAGAGACCCAGTACTTC. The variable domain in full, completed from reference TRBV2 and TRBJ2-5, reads EPEVTQTPSHQVTQMGQEVILRCVPISNHLYFYWYRQILGQKVEFLVSFYNNEISEKSEIFDDQFSVERPDGSNFTLKIRSTKLEDSAMYFCASPTSGRPQETQYFGPGTRLLVL.

CDR3 nucleotides: TGTGCCACCAGCAGAGCGCAGCTAGCGGGAGTCCTAATAGATACGCAGTATTTT. It codes for CATSRAQLAGVLIDTQYF. The chain has TRBV15 and TRBJ2-3, with 10 bases that match TRBD2. This CDR3 is 18 amino acids long. Trimming took 1 base from V and 5 from J; bases not matched to a gene: 12. CDR1 is LNHNV and CDR2 is YYDKDF in the germline V gene (reference sequence). Full variable domain (rest looked up from reference TRBV15 and TRBJ2-3): DAMVIQNPRYQVTQFGKPVTLSCSQTLNHNVMYWYQQKSSQAPKLLFHYYDKDFNNEADTPDNFQSRRPNTSFCFLDIRSPGLGDTAMYLCATSRAQLAGVLIDTQYFGPGTRLTVL.

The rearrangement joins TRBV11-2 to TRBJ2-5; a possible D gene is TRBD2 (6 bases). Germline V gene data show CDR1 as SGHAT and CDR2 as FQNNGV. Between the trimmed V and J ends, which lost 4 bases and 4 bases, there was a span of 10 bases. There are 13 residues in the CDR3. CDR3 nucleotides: TGTGCCAGCAGCTCTTTCGGGGGAGAGACCCAGTACTTC. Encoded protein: CASSSFGGETQYF.

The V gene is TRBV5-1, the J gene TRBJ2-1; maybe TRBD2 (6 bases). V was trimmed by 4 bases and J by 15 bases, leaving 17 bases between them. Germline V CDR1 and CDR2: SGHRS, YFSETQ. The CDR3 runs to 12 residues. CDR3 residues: CASSLGGDDWFF. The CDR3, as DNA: TGCGCCAGCAGCCTCGGCGGGGACGATTGGTTCTTC.

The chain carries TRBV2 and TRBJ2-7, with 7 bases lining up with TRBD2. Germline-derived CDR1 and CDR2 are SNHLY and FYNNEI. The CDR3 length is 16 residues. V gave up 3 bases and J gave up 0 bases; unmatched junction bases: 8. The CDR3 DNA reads TGTGCCAGCAGTGACCCAGGTCTAGCGGTCTCCTACGAGCAGTACTTC. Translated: CASSDPGLAVSYEQYF. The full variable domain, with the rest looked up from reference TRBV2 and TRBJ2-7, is EPEVTQTPSHQVTQMGQEVILRCVPISNHLYFYWYRQILGQKVEFLVSFYNNEISEKSEIFDDQFSVERPDGSNFTLKIRSTKLEDSAMYFCASSDPGLAVSYEQYFGPGTRLTVT.

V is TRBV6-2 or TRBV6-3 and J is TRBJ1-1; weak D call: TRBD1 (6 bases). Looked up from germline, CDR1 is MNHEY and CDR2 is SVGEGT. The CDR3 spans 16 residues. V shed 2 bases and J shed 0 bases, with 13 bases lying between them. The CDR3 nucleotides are TGTGCCAGCAGTTACCCAGGGGTGGGAATGAACACTGAAGCTTTCTTT. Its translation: CASSYPGVGMNTEAFF.

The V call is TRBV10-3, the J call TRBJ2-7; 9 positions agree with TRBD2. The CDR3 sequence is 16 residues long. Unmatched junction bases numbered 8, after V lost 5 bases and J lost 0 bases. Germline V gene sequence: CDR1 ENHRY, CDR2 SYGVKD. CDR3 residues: CAISSSGVFSSYEQYF. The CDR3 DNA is TGTGCCATCAGTTCTAGCGGGGTTTTCAGCTCCTACGAGCAGTACTTC.

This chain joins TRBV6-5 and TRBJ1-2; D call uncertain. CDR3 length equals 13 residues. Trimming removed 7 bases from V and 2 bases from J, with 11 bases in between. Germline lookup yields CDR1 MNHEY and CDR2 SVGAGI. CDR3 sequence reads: CASTQGGNYGYTF. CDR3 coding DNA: TGTGCCAGCACCCAAGGAGGGAACTATGGCTACACCTTC.

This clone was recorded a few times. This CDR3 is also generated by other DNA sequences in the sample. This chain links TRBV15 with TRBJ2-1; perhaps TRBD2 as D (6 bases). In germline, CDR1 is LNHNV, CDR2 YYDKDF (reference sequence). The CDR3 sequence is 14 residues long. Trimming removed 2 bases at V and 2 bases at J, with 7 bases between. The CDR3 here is CATSRRLAYNEQFF. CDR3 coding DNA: TGTGCCACCAGCAGACGACTAGCCTACAATGAGCAGTTCTTC.

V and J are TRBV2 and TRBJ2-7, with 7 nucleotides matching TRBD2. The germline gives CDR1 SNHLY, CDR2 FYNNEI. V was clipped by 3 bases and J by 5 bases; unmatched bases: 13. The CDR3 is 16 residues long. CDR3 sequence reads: CASSDWGSSGRHEQYF. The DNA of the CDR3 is TGTGCCAGCAGTGATTGGGGATCTAGCGGACGCCACGAGCAGTACTTC.

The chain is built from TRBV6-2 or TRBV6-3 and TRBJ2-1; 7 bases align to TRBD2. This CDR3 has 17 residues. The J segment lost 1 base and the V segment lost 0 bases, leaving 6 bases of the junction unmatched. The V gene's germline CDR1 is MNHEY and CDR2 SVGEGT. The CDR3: CASSYSGGRGSYNEQFF. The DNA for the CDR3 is TGTGCCAGCAGTTACTCTGGCGGGAGAGGGTCCTACAATGAGCAGTTCTTC.

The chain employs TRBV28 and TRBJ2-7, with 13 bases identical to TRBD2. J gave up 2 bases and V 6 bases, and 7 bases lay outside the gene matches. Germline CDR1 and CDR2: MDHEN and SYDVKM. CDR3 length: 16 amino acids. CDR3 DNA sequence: TGTGCCAGCAGCCAAAGTGGACTAGCGGGAGCCTACGAGCAGTACTTC. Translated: CASSQSGLAGAYEQYF.